Following are 2 T cell receptor beta chains from one sample sequenced in a study of T cells after yellow fever vaccination. MiXCR, run by TCRdb on the 5' RACE reads, gives a single entry per CDR3 protein. In the table there are under 700,000 distinct CDR3 sequences, about 17% of which are singletons. Specimen: PBMCs, collected less than 6 days after the first yellow fever vaccination. The receptors stem from a man younger than 30 who received the YFV17D yellow fever vaccine.

Only a few counts were recorded for this clonotype. The rearrangement uses TRBV3-1 and TRBJ2-5, with a tentative D call TRBD2 (6 bases). Trimming stripped 8 bases from V and 0 bases from J, with 10 bases between. There are 13 residues in the CDR3. CDR1 and CDR2 from the germline V gene are LGHDT and YNNKEL (reference sequence). CDR3 residues: CASGAGYQETQYF. Written as DNA, the CDR3 is TGTGCCAGCGGGGCGGGGTACCAAGAGACCCAGTACTTC.

The chain couples TRBV2 to TRBJ2-3, with 9 bases aligning to TRBD1. Trimming took 10 bases from V and 3 from J; bases not matched to a gene: 5. The CDR3 is made up of 13 amino acids. The germline V gene has CDR1 SNHLY and CDR2 FYNNEI. The CDR3, as DNA: TGTGCCACTACGACAGGGGGAACAGATACGCAGTATTTT. Protein: CATTTGGTDTQYF.